A selection of T cell receptor beta chains follows, all from one sample in a study of PD-L1 blockade in urothelial cancer. Generated by immunoSEQ multiplex PCR, the TCRdb table keeps only in-frame clones and is missing some. The sample lists about 120,000 clones, more than 75% seen once, with roughly 2.4% in the top ten. The sample was PBMCs, taken around atezolizumab (anti-PD-L1) treatment. The source of these receptors is a man over 45 with urothelial cancer. The CDR3 runs from the conserved cysteine through the conserved F or W. A D gene is named only where the DNA matches it firmly. Only some rows state a clone size, as once, few, many or a class for expanded clones.

TRBD1	-	TRBJ2-6	17	TRBV27	CASTPGQGARGANVLTF	TGTGCCAGCACACCGGGACAGGGGGCGCGTGGGGCCAACGTCCTGACTTTC
-	-	TRBJ2-5	14	TRBV19	CASSIYQGGETQYF	TGTGCCAGTAGTATATACCAGGGGGGAGAGACCCAGTACTTC
-	once	TRBJ2-6	16	TRBV5-6	CASSPLTGSGANVLTF	TGTGCCAGCAGCCCGCTCACAGGGTCTGGGGCCAACGTCCTGACTTTC
TRBD2	-	TRBJ2-1	16	TRBV27	CASRELAGGVGNEQFF	TGTGCCAGCAGAGAACTAGCGGGAGGAGTAGGCAATGAGCAGTTCTTC
-	-	TRBJ1-1	15	TRBV5-4	CASSLELDRDTEAFF	TGTGCCAGCAGCTTGGAGCTGGACAGAGACACTGAAGCTTTCTTT
-	once	TRBJ2-3	15	TRBV9	CASSVGRSHTDTQYF	TGTGCCAGCAGCGTAGGGCGGAGCCACACAGATACGCAGTATTTT
TRBD2	once	TRBJ2-7	16	TRBV5-1	CASSLAGGLAAYEQYF	TGCGCCAGCAGCTTGGCGGGGGGACTAGCAGCCTACGAGCAGTACTTC
-	-	TRBJ2-1	16	TRBV7-3	CASSPVGGSSHNEQFF	TGTGCCAGCTCCCCCGTCGGGGGTTCTAGCCACAATGAGCAGTTCTTC
-	-	TRBJ2-3	13	TRBV9	CASSVAGSDTQYF	TGTGCCAGCAGCGTAGCGGGGTCAGATACGCAGTATTTT
-	-	TRBJ1-2	14	TRBV6-5	CASRLTDTGYGYTF	TGTGCCAGCAGACTCACAGACACCGGCTATGGCTACACCTTC
-	-	TRBJ1-2	16	TRBV21-1	CASTGKGPGVIYGYTF	TGTGCCAGCACTGGTAAAGGGCCGGGGGTAATCTATGGCTACACCTTC
TRBD2	-	TRBJ2-7	14	TRBV29-1	CSVGGTSGAYEQYF	TGCAGCGTCGGGGGGACTAGCGGAGCCTACGAGCAGTACTTC
-	-	TRBJ2-7	13	TRBV6-1	CASSVSGSYEQYF	TGTGCCAGCAGTGTATCGGGGTCCTACGAGCAGTACTTC
TRBD2	once	TRBJ2-7	21	TRBV4-2	CASSRQTSGWDERSIVYEQYF	TGTGCCAGCAGCCGACAAACTAGCGGGTGGGACGAACGGAGTATAGTCTACGAGCAGTACTTC
TRBD1	-	TRBJ1-2	12	TRBV6-1	CASSTTGNGYTF	TGTGCCAGCAGCACGACAGGGAATGGCTACACCTTC
TRBD2	-	TRBJ2-7	15	TRBV28	CASRPLAGGTYEQYF	TGTGCCAGCAGACCTCTAGCGGGAGGAACCTACGAGCAGTACTTC
TRBD1	-	TRBJ1-5	17	TRBV5-1	CASSPGQGALNNQPQHF	TGCGCCAGCAGCCCCGGACAGGGGGCTCTCAATAATCAGCCCCAGCATTTT
TRBD1	-	TRBJ2-2	15	TRBV5-4	CASSKSTGYTGELFF	TGTGCCAGCAGCAAGTCGACAGGGTACACCGGGGAGCTGTTTTTT
TRBD1	-	TRBJ2-4	14	TRBV9	CASSLGSGGNIQYF	TGTGCCAGCAGCCTAGGGTCAGGGGGAAACATTCAGTACTTC
-	-	TRBJ2-1	11	TRBV28	CASSFRQKQFF	TGTGCCAGCAGTTTCCGACAGAAGCAGTTCTTC
-	-	TRBJ1-4	13	TRBV7-2	CASSVKTGEKLFF	TGTGCCAGCAGCGTTAAGACGGGAGAAAAACTGTTTTTT
-	-	TRBJ1-2	15	TRBV18	CASSPMETGLDGYTF	TGTGCCAGCTCACCTATGGAAACAGGGTTAGATGGCTACACCTTC
-	-	TRBJ1-6	16	TRBV4-1	CASSQVLQTNNSPLHF	TGCGCCAGCAGCCAAGTGTTACAGACAAACAATTCACCCCTCCACTTT
-	-	TRBJ1-5	14	TRBV6-1	CASSEVARNQPQHF	TGTGCCAGCAGTGAAGTGGCCCGCAATCAGCCCCAGCATTTT
TRBD1	few	TRBJ2-5	15	TRBV6-1	CASSGNVQGQETQYF	TGTGCCAGCAGTGGCAATGTACAGGGGCAAGAGACCCAGTACTTC
TRBD1	-	TRBJ1-6	15	TRBV14	CASSQEGARNSPLHF	TGTGCCAGCAGCCAGGAGGGGGCTAGGAATTCACCCCTCCACTTT
TRBD2	-	TRBJ2-3	13	TRBV6-1	CASRATSPDTQYF	TGTGCCAGCAGAGCGACTAGCCCAGATACGCAGTATTTT
TRBD1	-	TRBJ1-6	17	TRBV19	CASSRGTGGIWNSPLHF	TGTGCCAGTAGTAGGGGGACAGGGGGAATATGGAATTCACCCCTCCACTTT
TRBD2	-	TRBJ2-1	14	TRBV2	CATLASGWRNEQFF	TGTGCCACATTGGCTAGCGGGTGGCGGAATGAGCAGTTCTTC
TRBD2	-	TRBJ2-1	16	TRBV10-1	CASRDRPGLAGDEQFF	TGCGCCAGCCGAGATAGGCCGGGACTAGCGGGAGATGAGCAGTTCTTC
TRBD1	-	TRBJ2-7	14	TRBV27	CASSLDRGLYEQYF	TGTGCCAGCAGTTTAGACAGGGGACTCTACGAGCAGTACTTC
TRBD1	-	TRBJ1-1	14	TRBV4-1	CASSQEQGATEAFF	TGCGCCAGCAGCCAAGAACAGGGGGCGACTGAAGCTTTCTTT
TRBD1	-	TRBJ2-6	16	TRBV19	CASSSPGGSGANVLTF	TGTGCCAGTAGTTCACCAGGGGGCTCTGGGGCCAACGTCCTGACTTTC
TRBD1	-	TRBJ2-1	15	TRBV9	CASSPLGDRGNEQFF	TGTGCCAGCAGCCCCCTGGGGGACAGGGGGAATGAGCAGTTCTTC
-	-	TRBJ1-1	14	TRBV6-1	CASRIDRYDTEAFF	TGTGCCAGCAGGATAGACAGGTACGACACTGAAGCTTTCTTT
-	-	TRBJ2-7	16	TRBV28	CASSLTLRDITYEQYF	TGTGCCAGCAGTTTAACCCTCCGGGACATTACCTACGAGCAGTACTTC
-	-	TRBJ2-1	13	TRBV18	CASSPTQVREQFF	TGTGCCAGCTCACCTACCCAGGTCCGTGAGCAGTTCTTC
-	-	TRBJ2-7	13	TRBV6-6	CASSSRRTYEQYF	TGTGCCAGCAGTTCCAGGCGAACCTACGAGCAGTACTTC
TRBD2	-	TRBJ2-5	14	TRBV9	CASSPTSGAETQYF	TGTGCCAGCAGTCCGACTAGCGGGGCAGAGACCCAGTACTTC
-	once	TRBJ2-7	13	TRBV15	CATSRDRGYEQYF	TGTGCCACCAGCAGAGATCGGGGGTACGAGCAGTACTTC
TRBD2	-	TRBJ2-3	18	TRBV10-2	CASSGVPGLAGGSDTQYF	TGCGCCAGCAGTGGAGTGCCGGGACTAGCGGGTGGCTCGGATACGCAGTATTTT
TRBD2	-	TRBJ2-7	17	TRBV23-1	CASSQSGGEVGGYEQYF	TGCGCCAGCAGTCAATCGGGGGGGGAAGTCGGGGGATACGAGCAGTACTTC
-	-	TRBJ2-7	16	TRBV4-1	CASSQDRWQGSYEQYF	TGCGCCAGCAGCCAAGATCGATGGCAGGGGTCCTACGAGCAGTACTTC
TRBD2	-	TRBJ2-3	16	TRBV19	CASSILTSAVTDTQYF	TGTGCCAGTAGTATTCTGACTAGCGCCGTAACAGATACGCAGTATTTT
-	-	TRBJ2-3	14	TRBV5-1	CASSSQQGPDTQYF	TGCGCCAGCAGCTCCCAACAGGGACCAGATACGCAGTATTTT
TRBD1	-	TRBJ2-5	15	TRBV2	CASPRDRGSQETQYF	TGTGCCAGCCCAAGGGACAGGGGTTCCCAAGAGACCCAGTACTTC
-	-	TRBJ2-7	12	TRBV27	CAAGLHSYEQYF	TGTGCCGCAGGTCTTCACTCCTACGAGCAGTACTTC
-	once	TRBJ1-1	14	TRBV7-9	CASRNTGLNTEAFF	TGTGCCAGCAGGAATACAGGGTTGAACACTGAAGCTTTCTTT
-	-	TRBJ2-7	15	TRBV5-1	CASSPRKSEEYEQYF	TGCGCCAGCAGCCCCCGGAAGAGCGAAGAGTACGAGCAGTACTTC
-	-	TRBJ2-3	18	TRBV5-1	CASSLIGTLTGESDTQYF	TGCGCCAGCAGCCTAATTGGGACCTTGACGGGGGAATCAGATACGCAGTATTTT
TRBD1	-	TRBJ2-7	13	TRBV10-2	CASRTTGAYEQYF	TGCGCCAGCAGAACGACAGGGGCCTACGAGCAGTACTTC
TRBD1	-	TRBJ1-2	15	TRBV6-6	CASSRQGLPNYGYTF	TGTGCCAGCAGTCGACAGGGATTGCCTAACTATGGCTACACCTTC